This TCR beta chain was recorded in a study of OX40 agonist ivuxolimab in advanced cancers. Exclusion applied to patients with autoimmune disease history or systemic immunosuppression. TCRdb keeps only in-frame clones here, not all; method: immunoSEQ multiplex PCR. The sample lists under 85,000 clones, 80% to 90% seen once, with 4.5% to 6% in the top ten. Germline V gene data show CDR1 as LGHNA and CDR2 as YSLEER. The CDR3 covers 15 residues. V lost 0 bases and J 7 bases, leaving 13 bases between the germline ends. The V and J genes are TRBV4-3 and TRBJ1-5, with a weak D call TRBD1 (5 bases). Here the sequenced sample was CD4+ or CD8+ T cells sorted from blood, taken in a trial of the OX40 agonist ivuxolimab. The TCR comes from an adult with an advanced solid tumor such as melanoma, head and neck, liver or kidney cancer. As DNA, the CDR3 is TGCGCCAGCAGCCAAGATTTTACGGGGGACCAGCCCCAGCATTTT. This codes for CASSQDFTGDQPQHF.